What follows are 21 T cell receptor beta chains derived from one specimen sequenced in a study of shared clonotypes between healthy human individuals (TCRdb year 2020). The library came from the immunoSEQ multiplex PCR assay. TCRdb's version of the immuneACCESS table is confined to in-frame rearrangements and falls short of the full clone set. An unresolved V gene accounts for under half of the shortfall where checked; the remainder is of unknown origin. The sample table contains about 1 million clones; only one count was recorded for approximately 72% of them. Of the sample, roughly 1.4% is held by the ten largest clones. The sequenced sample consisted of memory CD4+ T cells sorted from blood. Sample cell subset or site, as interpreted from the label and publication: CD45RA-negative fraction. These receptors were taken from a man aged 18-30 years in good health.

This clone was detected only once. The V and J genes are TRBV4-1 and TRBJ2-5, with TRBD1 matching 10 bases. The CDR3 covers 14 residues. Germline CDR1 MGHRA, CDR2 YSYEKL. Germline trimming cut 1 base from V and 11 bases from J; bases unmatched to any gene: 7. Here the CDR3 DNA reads TGCGCCAGCAGCCAAGCGGACAGGGGGTCGGAGCAGTACTTC. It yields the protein CASSQADRGSEQYF.

CDR3 loop: CASSPQRGMYNEQFF. As DNA, the CDR3 is TGTGCCAGCAGTCCCCAGCGGGGGATGTACAATGAGCAGTTCTTC. The V gene is TRBV6-1, the J gene TRBJ2-1; 8 positions agree with TRBD2. This CDR3 region has 15 residues. The junction had 7 bases not matched to a gene; V was cut back by 5 bases and J by 4 bases. CDR1 and CDR2 (germline): MNHNS, SASEGT.

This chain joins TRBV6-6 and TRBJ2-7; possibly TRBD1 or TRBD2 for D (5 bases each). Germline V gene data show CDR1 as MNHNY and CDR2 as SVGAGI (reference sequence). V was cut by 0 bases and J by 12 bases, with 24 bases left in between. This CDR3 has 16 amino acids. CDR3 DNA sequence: TGTGCCAGCAGTTACTCCAATTACGGGGCGGCCCTCGTCGTGTACTTC. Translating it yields CASSYSNYGAALVVYF.

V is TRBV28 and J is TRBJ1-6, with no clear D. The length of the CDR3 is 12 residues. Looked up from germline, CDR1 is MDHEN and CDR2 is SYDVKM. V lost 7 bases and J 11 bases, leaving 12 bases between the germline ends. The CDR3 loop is CASTTPWTPLHF. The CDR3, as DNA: TGTGCCAGCACCACCCCGTGGACACCCCTCCACTTT.

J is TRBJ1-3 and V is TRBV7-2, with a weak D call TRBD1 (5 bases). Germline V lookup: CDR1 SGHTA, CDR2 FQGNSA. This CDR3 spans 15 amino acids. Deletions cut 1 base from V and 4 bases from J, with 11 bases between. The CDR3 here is CASSLVEGQGNTIYF. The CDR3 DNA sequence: TGTGCCAGCAGCTTAGTGGAGGGGCAGGGAAACACCATATATTTT.

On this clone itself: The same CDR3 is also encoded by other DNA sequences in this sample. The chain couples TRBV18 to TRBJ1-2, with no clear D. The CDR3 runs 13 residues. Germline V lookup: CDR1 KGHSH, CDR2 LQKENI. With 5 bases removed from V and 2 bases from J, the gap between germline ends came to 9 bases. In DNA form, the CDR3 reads TGTGCCAGCTCATCCGGGTCCAACTATGGCTACACCTTC. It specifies CASSSGSNYGYTF.

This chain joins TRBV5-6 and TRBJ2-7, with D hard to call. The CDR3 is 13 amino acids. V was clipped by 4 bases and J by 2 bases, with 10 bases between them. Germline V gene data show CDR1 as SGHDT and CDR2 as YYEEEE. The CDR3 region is CASSRRATYEQYF. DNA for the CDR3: TGTGCCAGCAGCCGCCGGGCAACCTACGAGCAGTACTTC.

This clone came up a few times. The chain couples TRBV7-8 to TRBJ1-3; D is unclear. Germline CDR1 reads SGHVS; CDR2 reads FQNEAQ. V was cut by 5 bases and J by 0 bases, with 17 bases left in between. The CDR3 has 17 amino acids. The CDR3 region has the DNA TGTGCCAGCAGCCCCCCGGGCCCGCAGAGCTCTGGAAACACCATATATTTT. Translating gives CASSPPGPQSSGNTIYF. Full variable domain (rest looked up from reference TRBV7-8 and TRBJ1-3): GAGVSQSPRYKVAKRGQDVALRCDPISGHVSLFWYQQALGQGPEFLTYFQNEAQLDKSGLPSDRFFAERPEGSVSTLKIQRTQQEDSAVYLCASSPPGPQSSGNTIYFGEGSWLTVV.

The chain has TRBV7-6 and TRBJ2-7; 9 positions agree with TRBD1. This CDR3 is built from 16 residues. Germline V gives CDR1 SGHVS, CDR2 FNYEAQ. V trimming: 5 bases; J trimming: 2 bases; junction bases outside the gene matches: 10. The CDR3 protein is CASSRGAGTGTYEQYF. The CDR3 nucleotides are TGTGCCAGCAGCCGGGGGGCCGGGACAGGGACCTACGAGCAGTACTTC.

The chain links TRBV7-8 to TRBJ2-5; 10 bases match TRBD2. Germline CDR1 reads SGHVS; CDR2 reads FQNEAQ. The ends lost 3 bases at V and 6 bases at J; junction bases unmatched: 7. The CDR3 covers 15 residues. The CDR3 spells CASSLKRGGVQTQYF. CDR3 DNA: TGTGCCAGCAGCTTGAAGCGGGGGGGCGTTCAGACCCAGTACTTC.

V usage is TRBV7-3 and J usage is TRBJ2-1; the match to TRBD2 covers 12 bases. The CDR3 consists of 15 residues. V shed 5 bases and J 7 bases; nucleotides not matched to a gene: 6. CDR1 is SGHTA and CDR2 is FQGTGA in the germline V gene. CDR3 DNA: TGTGCCAGCAGCCCTAGCGGGGGGGCCTGGAATGAGCAGTTCTTC. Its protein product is CASSPSGGAWNEQFF.

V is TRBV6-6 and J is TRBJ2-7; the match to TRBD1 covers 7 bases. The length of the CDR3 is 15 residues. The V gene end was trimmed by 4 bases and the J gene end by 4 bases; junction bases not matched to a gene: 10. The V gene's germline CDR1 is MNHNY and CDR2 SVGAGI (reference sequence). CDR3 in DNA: TGTGCCAGCAGTTCCCCCGACAGGGTGATATACGAGCAGTACTTC. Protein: CASSSPDRVIYEQYF.

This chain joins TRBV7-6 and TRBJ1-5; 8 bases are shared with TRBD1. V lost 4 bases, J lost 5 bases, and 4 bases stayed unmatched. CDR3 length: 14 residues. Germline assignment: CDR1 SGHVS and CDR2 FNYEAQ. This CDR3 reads CASSYGQGDQPQHF. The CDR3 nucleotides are TGTGCCAGCAGCTACGGACAGGGAGATCAGCCCCAGCATTTT.

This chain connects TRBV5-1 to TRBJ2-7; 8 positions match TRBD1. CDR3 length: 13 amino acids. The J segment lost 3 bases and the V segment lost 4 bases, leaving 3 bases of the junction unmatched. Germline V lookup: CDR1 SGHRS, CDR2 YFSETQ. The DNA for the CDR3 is TGCGCCAGCAGCCACGACAGGGGCTACGAGCAGTACTTC. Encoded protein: CASSHDRGYEQYF.

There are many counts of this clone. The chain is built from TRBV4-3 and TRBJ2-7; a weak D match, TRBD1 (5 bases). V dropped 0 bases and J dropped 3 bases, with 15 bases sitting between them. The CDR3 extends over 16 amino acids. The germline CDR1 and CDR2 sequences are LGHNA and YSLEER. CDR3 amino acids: CASSQDVRQTYYEQYF. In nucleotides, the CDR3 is TGCGCCAGCAGCCAAGATGTGAGACAGACTTACTACGAGCAGTACTTC.

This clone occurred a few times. The CDR3 DNA follows: TGTGCCAGCAGCCGGGACAGGGTGAACACCGGGGAGCTGTTTTTT. It codes for CASSRDRVNTGELFF. The chain couples TRBV2 to TRBJ2-2, with 9 bases fitting TRBD1. Germline values: CDR1 SNHLY, CDR2 FYNNEI. The CDR3 contains 15 residues. Unmatched junction bases numbered 3, after V lost 6 bases and J lost 1 base.

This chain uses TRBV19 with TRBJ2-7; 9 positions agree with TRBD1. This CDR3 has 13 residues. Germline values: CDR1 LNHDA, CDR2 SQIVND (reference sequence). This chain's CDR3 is CASPGQGAYEQYF. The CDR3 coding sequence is TGTGCGAGCCCGGGACAGGGAGCCTACGAGCAGTACTTC.

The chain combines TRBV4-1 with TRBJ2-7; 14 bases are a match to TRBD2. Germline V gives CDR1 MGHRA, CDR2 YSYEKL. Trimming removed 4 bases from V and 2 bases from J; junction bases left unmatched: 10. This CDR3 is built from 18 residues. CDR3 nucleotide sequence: TGCGCCAGCAGCCGTGGACTAGCGGGGGGTACGCTCCCCTACGAGCAGTACTTC. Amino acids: CASSRGLAGGTLPYEQYF.

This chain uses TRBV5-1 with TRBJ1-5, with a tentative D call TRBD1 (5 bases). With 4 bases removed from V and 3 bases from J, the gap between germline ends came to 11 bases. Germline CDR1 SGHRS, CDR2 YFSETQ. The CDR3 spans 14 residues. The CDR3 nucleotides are TGCGCCAGCAGCCCCGACAGCCTCAATCAGCCCCAGCATTTT. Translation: CASSPDSLNQPQHF.

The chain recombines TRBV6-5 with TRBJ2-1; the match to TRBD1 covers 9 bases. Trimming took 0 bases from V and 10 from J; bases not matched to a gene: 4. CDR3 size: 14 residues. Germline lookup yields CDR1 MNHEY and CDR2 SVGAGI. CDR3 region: CASSYSRTGAEQFF. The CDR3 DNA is TGTGCCAGCAGTTACTCAAGGACAGGGGCCGAGCAGTTCTTC.

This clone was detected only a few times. CDR3 residues: CASSFQGLAEKLFF. The CDR3, as DNA: TGTGCCAGCAGTTTCCAGGGGCTCGCTGAAAAACTGTTTTTT. The chain is built from TRBV27 and TRBJ1-4, with D tentatively TRBD1 (6 bases). V lost 3 bases and J 7 bases, leaving 12 bases between the germline ends. The CDR3 spans 14 residues. The V gene's germline CDR1 is MNHEY and CDR2 SMNVEV (reference sequence).